This entry lists 23 T cell receptor beta chains sequenced from one sample in a study of shared clonotypes between healthy human individuals (dated by TCRdb to between 2020 and 2021). For the CD8 naive samples, CD45RO-negative cells were positively selected for CCR7, yielding a CD45RA+CCR7+ population from which TemRA cells were excluded. Library preparation was by the immunoSEQ multiplex PCR assay. TCRdb stores this immuneACCESS table with in-frame sequences only. Part of the clones is absent; in the studies checked, under half of the shortfall reflects unresolved V genes, and no reason is known for the rest. The sample yields 1.5 million to 2.5 million clones; less than 95% were counted once. Approximately 1.2% of the sample lies in the top ten. The source material was naive CD8+ T cells sorted from blood. The cell subset or site label corresponds to: CD45RA+CCR7+. Receptors were obtained from a man younger than 35 in good health.

V and J are TRBV27 and TRBJ1-2; TRBD1 is a possible D gene (5 bases). The germline CDR1 and CDR2 sequences are MNHEY and SMNVEV (reference sequence). The V end was cut by 6 bases, the J end by 0 bases, with 11 bases between. The CDR3 spans 14 residues. The CDR3 protein is CASSLGATNYGYTF. CDR3 DNA sequence: TGTGCCAGCAGCCTCGGGGCTACTAACTATGGCTACACCTTC.

V and J are TRBV13 and TRBJ2-2; D unresolved. V lost 8 bases to trimming and J lost 2 bases, with 6 bases between them. CDR3 length: 12 amino acids. Per the germline V gene, CDR1 is PRHDT and CDR2 is FYEKMQ (reference sequence). CDR3 DNA sequence: TGTGCCAGCCGCAGTAACACCGGGGAGCTGTTTTTT. Its translation: CASRSNTGELFF.

The chain is built from TRBV28 and TRBJ1-5, with D possibly TRBD1 on 5 matching bases. CDR1 and CDR2 (germline): MDHEN, SYDVKM. CDR3 length equals 13 residues. V lost 3 bases and J lost 7, with 10 bases in between. CDR3 sequence: CASSFGWGQPQHF. The CDR3 nucleotides read TGTGCCAGCAGTTTTGGGTGGGGGCAGCCCCAGCATTTT.

The chain links TRBV9 to TRBJ2-7; 10 bases are a match to TRBD1. Germline CDR1 is SGDLS and CDR2 is YYNGEE. After removal of 0 bases from V and 4 bases from J, the junction contained 4 bases not matched to a gene. CDR3 length: 15 residues. This CDR3 reads CASSVDGTGVYEQYF. The DNA for the CDR3 is TGTGCCAGCAGCGTAGATGGGACAGGGGTATACGAGCAGTACTTC. Drawing the rest from reference TRBV9 and TRBJ2-7, the complete variable domain is DSGVTQTPKHLITATGQRVTLRCSPRSGDLSVYWYQQSLDQGLQFLIQYYNGEERAKGNILERFSAQQFPDLHSELNLSSLELGDSALYFCASSVDGTGVYEQYFGPGTRLTVT.

This clone was found a few times. The chain joins TRBV9 to TRBJ1-2; no definite D call. Per germline, CDR1 SGDLS and CDR2 YYNGEE. Trimming took 1 base from V and 8 from J, leaving 9 bases between them. CDR3 length equals 12 residues. CDR3 in amino acids: CASSVNGVGYTF. The DNA of the CDR3 is TGTGCCAGCAGCGTAAACGGGGTGGGCTACACCTTC.

About this clone: The sample contains more than one DNA sequence encoding this CDR3. This sequence joins TRBV6-1 and TRBJ2-7; no definite D call. V dropped 0 bases and J dropped 7 bases, with 7 bases sitting between them. CDR1 is MNHNS, CDR2 SASEGT, per germline. The CDR3 runs 12 residues. CDR3 sequence (DNA): TGTGCCAGCAGTGAAGCCCCTTTAGAGCAGTACTTC. This gives the protein CASSEAPLEQYF.

The chain links TRBV7-6 to TRBJ2-2; D perhaps matches TRBD2 (5 bases). The V gene's germline CDR1 is SGHVS and CDR2 FNYEAQ. The V and J ends lost 1 base and 0 bases respectively, with 6 bases between them. The length of the CDR3 is 15 residues. This CDR3 is CASSLGTPNTGELFF. In DNA, the CDR3 is TGTGCCAGCAGCTTAGGGACTCCGAACACCGGGGAGCTGTTTTTT.

The chain carries TRBV10-1 and TRBJ2-5; 8 bases fit TRBD2. V lost 3 bases and J lost 2; bases outside the gene matches: 2. This CDR3 region has 14 residues. CDR1 is WNHNN, CDR2 SYGVQD, per germline (reference sequence). CDR3 sequence: CASSEGGGQETQYF. In DNA, the CDR3 is TGCGCCAGCAGTGAAGGCGGGGGGCAAGAGACCCAGTACTTC.

The J gene is TRBJ2-7, the V gene TRBV5-4, with 11 nucleotides matching TRBD1. Looked up from germline, CDR1 is SGHNT and CDR2 is YYREEE (reference sequence). Trimming removed 4 bases from V and 3 bases from J; junction bases left unmatched: 6. This CDR3 spans 15 amino acids. CDR3: CASSAGQGAFYEQYF. The CDR3 DNA is TGTGCCAGCAGCGCAGGACAGGGGGCGTTCTACGAGCAGTACTTC.

Concerning this clone: Additional DNA sequences in this sample encode the identical CDR3. This chain connects TRBV9 to TRBJ1-2; D perhaps matches TRBD1 (5 bases). Germline V gene lookup returns CDR1 SGDLS and CDR2 YYNGEE. The CDR3 has 14 amino acids. With 4 bases removed from V and 4 bases from J, the gap between germline ends came to 14 bases. The CDR3 DNA reads as TGTGCCAGCAGCCTTGGGGGGGGTAGCTATGGCTACACCTTC. Its translation is CASSLGGGSYGYTF. Variable domain in full (rest from reference TRBV9 and TRBJ1-2): DSGVTQTPKHLITATGQRVTLRCSPRSGDLSVYWYQQSLDQGLQFLIQYYNGEERAKGNILERFSAQQFPDLHSELNLSSLELGDSALYFCASSLGGGSYGYTFGSGTRLTVV.

V and J are TRBV5-6 and TRBJ2-7, with D possibly being TRBD1 (6 bases). CDR3 length: 18 amino acids. Germline loops: CDR1 SGHDT, CDR2 YYEEEE. Deletions cut 4 bases from V and 3 bases from J, with 26 bases between. The CDR3 protein is CASSRDRHRDTVFYEQYF. DNA of the CDR3: TGTGCCAGCAGCCGCGATCGACACCGGGACACCGTTTTCTACGAGCAGTACTTC.

This clone was seen a single time. V is TRBV27 and J is TRBJ1-2; 9 nucleotides line up with TRBD1. The germline V gene encodes CDR1 MNHEY and CDR2 SMNVEV (reference sequence). The ends lost 2 bases at V and 5 bases at J; junction bases unmatched: 3. The CDR3 spans 14 residues. The CDR3 here is CASSLEDRGYGYTF. CDR3 bases: TGTGCCAGCAGTTTAGAGGACAGGGGATATGGCTACACCTTC.

Turning to this clone: This sample includes further DNA sequences coding for the same CDR3. This chain uses TRBV9 with TRBJ2-7; D possibly corresponds to TRBD1 (5 bases). Trimming shortened V by 0 bases and J by 3 bases, and 7 bases separated the two germline ends. CDR1 is SGDLS and CDR2 is YYNGEE in the germline V gene. The CDR3 is made up of 13 amino acids. Written as DNA, the CDR3 is TGTGCCAGCAGCGTAGACACAGGCTACGAGCAGTACTTC. Residues: CASSVDTGYEQYF.

The rearrangement links TRBV4-1 to TRBJ2-7; TRBD2 might be the D (6 bases). Germline CDR1 is MGHRA and CDR2 is YSYEKL. The CDR3 is made up of 15 amino acids. V was trimmed by 4 bases and J by 3 bases, leaving 16 bases between them. CDR3 amino acids: CASSPRRRTNYEQYF. The CDR3 coding sequence is TGCGCCAGCAGCCCGCGAAGGAGGACTAACTACGAGCAGTACTTC.

The chain recombines TRBV30 with TRBJ1-1; D is undetermined. Germline V gene data show CDR1 as GTSNPN and CDR2 as SVGIG (reference sequence). The ends were cut back, 5 bases at V and 0 bases at J, with 13 bases in the middle. The length of the CDR3 is 14 residues. The CDR3 reads CAWATVFMNTEAFF. The DNA of the CDR3 is TGTGCCTGGGCCACCGTCTTTATGAACACTGAAGCTTTCTTT.

This chain joins TRBV4-3 and TRBJ2-1, with D possibly TRBD2 on 6 matching bases. The CDR3 has 14 amino acids. V shed 0 bases and J shed 8 bases, with 11 bases lying between them. The germline V gene encodes CDR1 LGHNA and CDR2 YSLEER. The CDR3 nucleotides read TGCGCCAGCAGCCAAGATTTAGGAGGGTATGAGCAGTTCTTC. It yields the protein CASSQDLGGYEQFF.

The CDR3 loop is CASSVGGRDEQFF. The CDR3 bases are TGTGCCAGCAGCGTAGGTGGCCGTGATGAGCAGTTCTTC. V is TRBV9 and J is TRBJ2-1; D unresolved. CDR3 length equals 13 residues. Trimming removed 0 bases at V and 8 bases at J, with 9 bases between. The germline gives CDR1 SGDLS, CDR2 YYNGEE.

The chain joins TRBV6-5 to TRBJ1-2; D remains unclear. Germline values: CDR1 MNHEY, CDR2 SVGAGI. The V gene lost 4 bases and the J gene lost 1 base, with 13 bases spanning the gap. The CDR3 covers 15 residues. CDR3 sequence: CASSSWESGNYGYTF. CDR3 sequence (DNA): TGTGCCAGCAGTTCTTGGGAGAGTGGTAACTATGGCTACACCTTC.

This clone was picked up a small number of times. This chain connects TRBV27 to TRBJ1-2; D is possibly TRBD1 (5 bases). The germline V gene encodes CDR1 MNHEY and CDR2 SMNVEV (reference sequence). Trimming cost V 5 bases and J 7 bases, with 14 bases left between them. This CDR3 is built from 13 residues. The CDR3 region is CASSGGSLTGYTF. CDR3 coding DNA: TGTGCCAGCAGTGGGGGGTCCCTGACTGGCTACACCTTC.

This chain links TRBV29-1 with TRBJ2-7; 7 positions match TRBD2. Losses at the gene ends were 4 bases for V and 6 bases for J; bases not matched to a gene: 12. CDR3 length: 14 amino acids. Germline CDR1 and CDR2: SQVTM and ANQGSEA. The CDR3 DNA is TGCAGCGTTGGAGGGTGGGAGGGGATGGTCGAGCAGTACTTC. Amino acid sequence: CSVGGWEGMVEQYF.

This chain joins TRBV6-6 and TRBJ2-7; D might be TRBD1 (5 bases). This CDR3 is built from 14 residues. The V end was cut by 5 bases, the J end by 3 bases, with 14 bases between. Germline CDR1 MNHNY, CDR2 SVGAGI (reference sequence). The CDR3 here is CASSASSRDYEQYF. The DNA of the CDR3 is TGTGCCAGCAGTGCCTCATCCAGGGACTACGAGCAGTACTTC.

The chain links TRBV27 to TRBJ2-1; 11 nucleotides align to TRBD2. Germline lookup yields CDR1 MNHEY and CDR2 SMNVEV (reference sequence). The CDR3 is 15 residues long. The V segment lost 4 bases and the J segment 8 bases; nucleotides outside the gene matches: 7. CDR3 sequence (DNA): TGTGCCAGCAGTTCCCCTAGCGGGGGGACAGATGAGCAGTTCTTC. This translates into CASSSPSGGTDEQFF.

J is TRBJ2-1 and V is TRBV30; D gene unclear. Deletions cut 0 bases from V and 8 bases from J, with 14 bases between. Per the germline V gene, CDR1 is GTSNPN and CDR2 is SVGIG (reference sequence). The CDR3 has 14 residues. The CDR3 DNA is TGTGCCTGGAGTGTACGTGTGAACGCCGATGAGCAGTTCTTC. Protein: CAWSVRVNADEQFF.